The following is a T cell receptor (beta chain) sequence with its context. Its antigen is not known. The data were obtained in a study of cytomegalovirus exposure and HLA in healthy donors. Study details: One earlier analysis, a look at about 179 million T cells, found more than 100 million unique TCR beta sequences.

Findings of the study overall: With high specificity and sensitivity, the classifier reportedly diagnosed cytomegalovirus status.

This CDR3 region has 15 residues. In germline, CDR1 is LGHNT, CDR2 FRNRAP. The PCR was carried out with 60 Vbeta primers and 13 Jbeta primers. The table came from immunoSEQ multiplex PCR; TCRdb's copy has only in-frame clones and leaves some out. The data contain some 110,000 clones, around 80% of them singletons. This clonotype originated in a woman aged 25-40 years in good health and CMV-seronegative. V and J are TRBV12-5 and TRBJ2-5; TRBD1 matches at 8 bases. The DNA matches TRBJ2-7 better at its end, which makes the J call doubtful. The source material was PBMCs. The CDR3 region is CASGLGTGQGGEQYF. CDR3 coding DNA: TGTGCTAGTGGTTTGGGGACCGGACAGGGAGGCGAGCAGTACTTC.